This is a list of T cell receptor beta chains from one sample in a study of regulatory T cells in long-lasting Graves disease. TCRdb processed the multiplex PCR reads anew with MiXCR; each CDR3 protein has one entry. Among a few hundred thousand distinct CDR3 sequences, approximately 12% were seen once, and the ten largest hold 15% to 20%. This sample also appeared in a second study, on T cells in Graves' hyperthyroidism and ophthalmopathy.

This material consisted of peripheral blood mononuclear cells (PBMCs), taken at new diagnosis, from a patient treated with antithyroid drugs. The source of these receptors is a woman younger than 35 with Graves disease. Each CDR3 is given with its conserved first and last residue. D genes are given only for firm matches. A row's size may be missing; if present it is once, few, many or a size class.

CDR3 DNA: TGCAGCGTTGAAGTGGATTGGGGGGCCACTGAAGCTTTCTTT
CDR3 protein: CSVEVDWGATEAFF
V gene: TRBV29-1
J gene: TRBJ1-1
clone size: many
D gene: NA

CDR3 DNA: TGTGCCAGCAGCTTAGTAGACAGCACAGATACGCAGTATTTT
CDR3 protein: CASSLVDSTDTQYF
V gene: TRBV7-3
J gene: TRBJ2-3
clone size: many
D gene: NA

CDR3 DNA: TGTGCCACCAGCAGAGATCCGGGCCACGAGTGGGGGGAGCTGTTTTTT
CDR3 protein: CATSRDPGHEWGELFF
V gene: TRBV15
J gene: TRBJ2-2
clone size: many
D gene: NA

CDR3 DNA: TGTGCCAGCAGTATACTACAGGGGGCAGGAGCTTTCTTT
CDR3 protein: CASSILQGAGAFF
V gene: TRBV12-3/TRBV12-4
J gene: TRBJ1-1
clone size: many
D gene: TRBD1

CDR3 DNA: TGTGCCAGCAGCCCTCGGGGGACTAGCGGGGTGAGGACCCCCCCAGAGACCCAGTACTTC
CDR3 protein: CASSPRGTSGVRTPPETQYF
V gene: TRBV7-3
J gene: TRBJ2-5
clone size: many
D gene: TRBD2

CDR3 DNA: TGCGCCAGCAGCTTGACGCGTGAAAGCTCCTACAATGAGCAGTTCTTC
CDR3 protein: CASSLTRESSYNEQFF
V gene: TRBV5-1
J gene: TRBJ2-1
clone size: NA
D gene: NA

CDR3 DNA: TGCAGTGCTACCTCCTCGGGAGGTGAAAAACTGTTTTTT
CDR3 protein: CSATSSGGEKLFF
V gene: TRBV20-1
J gene: TRBJ1-4
clone size: few
D gene: NA

CDR3 DNA: TGTGCCAGCACTACAGGGCCACGGAACACTGAAGCTTTCTTT
CDR3 protein: CASTTGPRNTEAFF
V gene: TRBV7-2
J gene: TRBJ1-1
clone size: NA
D gene: NA

CDR3 DNA: TGTGCCAGCAGTTTTACTGGACTAGCGGGAGAGACCCAGTACTTC
CDR3 protein: CASSFTGLAGETQYF
V gene: TRBV27
J gene: TRBJ2-5
clone size: many
D gene: TRBD2

CDR3 DNA: TGTGCCAGCAGCGTATTGATAAGGGGAATCGACAATGAGCAGTTCTTC
CDR3 protein: CASSVLIRGIDNEQFF
V gene: TRBV9
J gene: TRBJ2-1
clone size: many
D gene: NA

CDR3 DNA: TGTGCCAGCAGCTTAGAGTCCGGGGATGGCTACACCTTC
CDR3 protein: CASSLESGDGYTF
V gene: TRBV11-3
J gene: TRBJ1-2
clone size: NA
D gene: NA

CDR3 DNA: TGTGCCAGCAGCCCGACCCCGAGACTAGCGGGGTCCTACGAGCAGTACTTC
CDR3 protein: CASSPTPRLAGSYEQYF
V gene: TRBV5-1
J gene: TRBJ2-7
clone size: many
D gene: TRBD2

CDR3 DNA: TGTGCCAGCAGCCGAGGGGGGTTGACAGCTTACACTGAAGCTTTCTTT
CDR3 protein: CASSRGGLTAYTEAFF
V gene: TRBV11-2
J gene: TRBJ1-1
clone size: many
D gene: NA

CDR3 DNA: TGCGCCAGCAGCCTCAGCCCGGGTATCACAGATACGCAGTATTTT
CDR3 protein: CASSLSPGITDTQYF
V gene: TRBV5-1
J gene: TRBJ2-3
clone size: many
D gene: NA

CDR3 DNA: TGCAGTGCTAGAGATCTCACAGGGCAAGGCTACACCTTC
CDR3 protein: CSARDLTGQGYTF
V gene: TRBV20-1
J gene: TRBJ1-2
clone size: many
D gene: NA

CDR3 DNA: TGCAGTGCTAGAGATCGAAGGACTCTGGATTTTTACGAGCAGTACTTC
CDR3 protein: CSARDRRTLDFYEQYF
V gene: TRBV20-1
J gene: TRBJ2-7
clone size: few
D gene: NA

CDR3 DNA: TGCAGTGCTAGAGTCGGGCGCAACGATCAGCCCCAGCATTTT
CDR3 protein: CSARVGRNDQPQHF
V gene: TRBV20-1
J gene: TRBJ1-5
clone size: few
D gene: NA

CDR3 DNA: TGTGCCAGCAGCTCCTGGGCAGGACGGGAAGAAAAACTGTTTTTT
CDR3 protein: CASSSWAGREEKLFF
V gene: TRBV7-8
J gene: TRBJ1-4
clone size: many
D gene: NA

CDR3 DNA: TGCGCCAGCAGCCAAACCAGGCGGGGTAATCACAATGAGCAGTTCTTC
CDR3 protein: CASSQTRRGNHNEQFF
V gene: TRBV4-1
J gene: TRBJ2-1
clone size: NA
D gene: NA

CDR3 DNA: TGTGCCATCCGGGGCTCGGATGAAAAACTGTTTTTT
CDR3 protein: CAIRGSDEKLFF
V gene: TRBV10-3
J gene: TRBJ1-4
clone size: few
D gene: NA

CDR3 DNA: TGCGCCAGCAGCTTGTTGGCTAGCGGGGCGAATGAGCAGTTCTTC
CDR3 protein: CASSLLASGANEQFF
V gene: TRBV5-1
J gene: TRBJ2-1
clone size: NA
D gene: TRBD2

CDR3 DNA: TGTGCCAGCAGTTACTCGAAATCGGCAGGGCAAGGCTACACCTTC
CDR3 protein: CASSYSKSAGQGYTF
V gene: TRBV6-9
J gene: TRBJ1-2
clone size: many
D gene: NA

CDR3 DNA: TGTGCTTCAGGAGGGGGGCTTCAGCCCCAGCATTTT
CDR3 protein: CASGGGLQPQHF
V gene: TRBV28
J gene: TRBJ1-5
clone size: many
D gene: NA

CDR3 DNA: TGTGCCAGTAGTAACCCAGAGATACTGAACACCGGGGAGCTGTTTTTT
CDR3 protein: CASSNPEILNTGELFF
V gene: TRBV19
J gene: TRBJ2-2
clone size: NA
D gene: NA

CDR3 DNA: TGTGCCAGCAATGACCAAACCGGGACAGAGACCTACGAGCAGTACTTC
CDR3 protein: CASNDQTGTETYEQYF
V gene: TRBV6-2/TRBV6-3
J gene: TRBJ2-7
clone size: many
D gene: TRBD1

CDR3 DNA: TGTGCCACCAGTGATGGTCCCGTACGACAGATCAATCAGCCCCAGCATTTT
CDR3 protein: CATSDGPVRQINQPQHF
V gene: TRBV24-1
J gene: TRBJ1-5
clone size: many
D gene: NA

CDR3 DNA: TGTGCCAGCAGACGGGACAGGGGCCGGGAGACCCAGTACTTC
CDR3 protein: CASRRDRGRETQYF
V gene: TRBV7-9
J gene: TRBJ2-5
clone size: many
D gene: TRBD1

CDR3 DNA: TGTGCCAGCTTCCTACGGCCGGGGGGCAGATACAATGAGCAGTTCTTC
CDR3 protein: CASFLRPGGRYNEQFF
V gene: TRBV11-1
J gene: TRBJ2-1
clone size: many
D gene: NA

CDR3 DNA: TGTGCCAGCACTAAACAAGACGGAGAGCGGGGCAGCTCCTACAATGAGCAGTTCTTC
CDR3 protein: CASTKQDGERGSSYNEQFF
V gene: TRBV7-8
J gene: TRBJ2-1
clone size: many
D gene: TRBD2

CDR3 DNA: TGTGCCATCAGTGAGAGGTTCAGTAGCGGGACGAACACCGGGGAGCTGTTTTTT
CDR3 protein: CAISERFSSGTNTGELFF
V gene: TRBV10-3
J gene: TRBJ2-2
clone size: many
D gene: TRBD2

CDR3 DNA: TGCAGTGCTAGGGACAGGACACCTACTAACTATGGCTACACCTTC
CDR3 protein: CSARDRTPTNYGYTF
V gene: TRBV20-1
J gene: TRBJ1-2
clone size: NA
D gene: TRBD1

CDR3 DNA: TGTGCCAGCAGCCCAGAGAGCGGGAGGGCCCCAGAGACCCAGTACTTC
CDR3 protein: CASSPESGRAPETQYF
V gene: TRBV7-9
J gene: TRBJ2-5
clone size: NA
D gene: TRBD2

CDR3 DNA: TGTGCCAGCAGCTGGAGCTCGAATTCACCCCTCCACTTT
CDR3 protein: CASSWSSNSPLHF
V gene: TRBV6-1
J gene: TRBJ1-6
clone size: many
D gene: NA

CDR3 DNA: TGTGCCAGCAGTCCCATCTCAGGTTTCGGTGAAGCTTTCTTT
CDR3 protein: CASSPISGFGEAFF
V gene: TRBV6-2/TRBV6-3
J gene: TRBJ1-1
clone size: many
D gene: NA

CDR3 DNA: NA
CDR3 protein: CASSTSYEQYF
V gene: TRBV10-2
J gene: TRBJ2-7
clone size: many
D gene: NA

CDR3 DNA: TGTGCCAGCAGCCTCCACTCGGGGGGGGCCAATGAGCAGTTCTTC
CDR3 protein: CASSLHSGGANEQFF
V gene: TRBV12-3/TRBV12-4
J gene: TRBJ2-1
clone size: many
D gene: TRBD2

CDR3 DNA: TGCGCCAGCAGTGAGTCCCCAAGGTTAGCCAAAAACATTCAGTACTTC
CDR3 protein: CASSESPRLAKNIQYF
V gene: TRBV10-2
J gene: TRBJ2-4
clone size: few
D gene: NA

CDR3 DNA: TGCGCCAGCAGTGAGTCGTCAGGGGTCAATGAGCAGTTCTTC
CDR3 protein: CASSESSGVNEQFF
V gene: TRBV10-2
J gene: TRBJ2-1
clone size: few
D gene: NA

CDR3 DNA: TGTGCCAGTAGCCGGGGGGTACAGCAGTTCTTC
CDR3 protein: CASSRGVQQFF
V gene: TRBV12-3/TRBV12-4
J gene: TRBJ2-1
clone size: few
D gene: TRBD2

CDR3 DNA: TGTGCCAGCAGTGAAACCCTGGCTAGCGGGAGTCACAATGAGCAGTTCTTC
CDR3 protein: CASSETLASGSHNEQFF
V gene: TRBV25-1
J gene: TRBJ2-1
clone size: NA
D gene: TRBD2

CDR3 DNA: TGTGCCAGCCGAACCTCCTACAATGAGCAGTTCTTC
CDR3 protein: CASRTSYNEQFF
V gene: TRBV7-2
J gene: TRBJ2-1
clone size: many
D gene: NA

CDR3 DNA: TGTGCTAGCAGCCTCATAGCGGGGAGGGCAGATACGCAGTATTTT
CDR3 protein: CASSLIAGRADTQYF
V gene: TRBV7-7
J gene: TRBJ2-3
clone size: few
D gene: TRBD2

CDR3 DNA: TGTGCCAGCAGTTTACTAGGGGGCGACACTGAAGCTTTCTTT
CDR3 protein: CASSLLGGDTEAFF
V gene: TRBV27
J gene: TRBJ1-1
clone size: NA
D gene: TRBD1

CDR3 DNA: TGTGCCAGCAGTTACTCGAGGGGTCGAGTCTATGGCTACACCTTC
CDR3 protein: CASSYSRGRVYGYTF
V gene: TRBV6-5
J gene: TRBJ1-2
clone size: many
D gene: NA

CDR3 DNA: TGTGCCAGCAGTTCGGACGTCCGGGGACTGTTTTTT
CDR3 protein: CASSSDVRGLFF
V gene: TRBV6-5
J gene: TRBJ1-4
clone size: many
D gene: NA

CDR3 DNA: TGTGCCAGCAGTTACGCGGCGGGGGGTCTCAATGAGCAGTTCTTC
CDR3 protein: CASSYAAGGLNEQFF
V gene: TRBV6-2/TRBV6-3
J gene: TRBJ2-1
clone size: many
D gene: TRBD2

CDR3 DNA: TGCAGTGCAAGCCGACCCTCGATGGCCTCTGGAAACACCATATATTTT
CDR3 protein: CSASRPSMASGNTIYF
V gene: TRBV20-1
J gene: TRBJ1-3
clone size: many
D gene: NA

CDR3 DNA: TGTGCCAGCAGCTTCCGCGGGGCGGGTGGCTACACCTTC
CDR3 protein: CASSFRGAGGYTF
V gene: TRBV13
J gene: TRBJ1-2
clone size: many
D gene: NA

CDR3 DNA: TGTGCCAGCAGTGATGGAAGGGGTAGCGAGCAGTACTTC
CDR3 protein: CASSDGRGSEQYF
V gene: TRBV2
J gene: TRBJ2-7
clone size: few
D gene: NA

CDR3 DNA: TGTGCCAGCAGCCCCCCGACTAGCGGCGTCTACAATGAGCAGTTCTTC
CDR3 protein: CASSPPTSGVYNEQFF
V gene: TRBV3-1
J gene: TRBJ2-1
clone size: NA
D gene: TRBD2

CDR3 DNA: TGTGCCAGCAGACCGGGACTAGCGGTGTACGAGCAGTACTTC
CDR3 protein: CASRPGLAVYEQYF
V gene: TRBV27
J gene: TRBJ2-7
clone size: NA
D gene: TRBD2

CDR3 DNA: TGTGCCAGCAGCTTCACCTTTTGGGGGACAGGGCGTTCACCCCTCCACTTT
CDR3 protein: CASSFTFWGTGRSPLHF
V gene: TRBV7-2
J gene: TRBJ1-6
clone size: few
D gene: TRBD1